This TCR beta chain was sequenced during a study of T-cell memory formation after mild COVID-19. Study summary: Largely, TCR clusters stayed within a single donor. Study-wide results and limits: The study found balanced CD4/CD8 in clones contracting day 15 to 85 and a CD4+ lean in later expanders. Among CD4+ contracting clones, most were CM and EM, and CD8+ ones EMRA.

In TCRdb, the 5' RACE reads were re-called with MiXCR into one record per CDR3 protein. The sample yields 95,000 to 120,000 distinct CDR3 sequences, 15% to 20% seen once. A remark on this clonotype: What it binds is not known.

The specimen sequenced was PBMCs or a T cell subset sorted from them (not recorded which). The TCR originated in a man aged 18 to 29 who had mild COVID-19 (a few samples of this study predate the infection). Cell type and time point are not known.

CDR3 residues: CASSSGATNEKLFF. CDR3 coding DNA: TGTGCCAGTAGTTCAGGTGCAACTAATGAAAAACTGTTTTTT. This rearrangement joins TRBV19 to TRBJ1-4; D unclear. The V and J ends lost 5 bases and 0 bases respectively, with 7 bases between them. Germline-derived CDR1 and CDR2 are LNHDA and SQIVND (reference sequence). This CDR3 spans 14 amino acids.